Listed here is a single T cell receptor (beta chain). TCRdb keeps only in-frame clones here, not all; method: immunoSEQ multiplex PCR. The top ten clones hold around 1.8% of a sample with more than 200,000 clones, around 80% of them seen once. This sample is part of a study of blood T cell repertoires in COVID-19. Study background: Sources were T cells, B-cell-depleted T cells, or PBMCs; the material itself was cDNA or gDNA.

The germline V gene has CDR1 SEHNR and CDR2 FQNEAQ (reference sequence). The CDR3 loop spans 14 amino acids. V was shortened by 5 bases and J by 1 base, with 11 bases between the two germline ends. The TCR comes from a man in his fifties or sixties who had recovered from COVID-19. Source material: PBMCs or T cells enriched from blood (not recorded which). The chain recombines TRBV7-9 with TRBJ2-5; D is undetermined. CDR3 region: CASSDSGSQETQYF. Written as DNA, the CDR3 is TGTGCCAGCAGCGATTCGGGTTCCCAAGAGACCCAGTACTTC.